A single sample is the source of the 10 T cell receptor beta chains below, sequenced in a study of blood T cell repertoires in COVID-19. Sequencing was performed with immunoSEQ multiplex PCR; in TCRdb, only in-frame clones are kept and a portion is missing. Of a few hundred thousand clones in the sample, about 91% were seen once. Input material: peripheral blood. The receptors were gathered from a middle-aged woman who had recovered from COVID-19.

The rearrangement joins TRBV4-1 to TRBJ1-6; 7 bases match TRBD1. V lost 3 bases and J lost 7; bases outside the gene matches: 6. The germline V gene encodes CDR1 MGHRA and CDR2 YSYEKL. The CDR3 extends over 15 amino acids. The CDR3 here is CASSQWTGENSPLHF. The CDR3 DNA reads TGCGCCAGCAGCCAGTGGACAGGAGAGAATTCACCCCTCCACTTT.

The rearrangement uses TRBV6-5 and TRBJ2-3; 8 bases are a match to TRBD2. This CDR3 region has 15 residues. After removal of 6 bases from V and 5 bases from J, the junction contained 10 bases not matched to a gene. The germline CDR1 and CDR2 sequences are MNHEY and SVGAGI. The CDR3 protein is CASSRLTGGQDTQYF. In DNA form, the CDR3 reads TGTGCCAGCAGCCGTCTCACGGGGGGGCAAGATACGCAGTATTTT.

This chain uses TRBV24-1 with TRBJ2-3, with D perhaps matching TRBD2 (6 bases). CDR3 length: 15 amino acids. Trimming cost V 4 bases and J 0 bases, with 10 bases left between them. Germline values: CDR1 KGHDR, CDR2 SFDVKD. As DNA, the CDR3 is TGTGCCACCAGTGACCCGCGGGACAGCACAGATACGCAGTATTTT. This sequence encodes CATSDPRDSTDTQYF.

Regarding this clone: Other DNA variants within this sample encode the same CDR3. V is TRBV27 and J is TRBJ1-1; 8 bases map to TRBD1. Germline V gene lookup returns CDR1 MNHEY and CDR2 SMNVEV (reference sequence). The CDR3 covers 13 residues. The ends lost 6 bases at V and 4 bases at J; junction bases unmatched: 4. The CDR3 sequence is CASSLTGGTEAFF. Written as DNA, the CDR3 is TGTGCCAGCAGCCTTACAGGGGGCACTGAAGCTTTCTTT.

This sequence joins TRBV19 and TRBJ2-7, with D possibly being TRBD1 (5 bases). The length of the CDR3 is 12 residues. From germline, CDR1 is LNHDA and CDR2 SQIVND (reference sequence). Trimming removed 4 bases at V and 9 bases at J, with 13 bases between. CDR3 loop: CASSTPGKGQYF. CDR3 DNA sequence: TGTGCCAGTAGTACCCCAGGGAAAGGGCAGTACTTC.

The CDR3 nucleotides read TGTGCCAGCAGTTTTGCTGCCGGGAAGGGCTACACCTTC. Amino acids: CASSFAAGKGYTF. The chain has TRBV12-3 or TRBV12-4 and TRBJ1-2; D call uncertain. This CDR3 spans 13 amino acids. Deletions cut 3 bases from V and 8 bases from J, with 13 bases between.

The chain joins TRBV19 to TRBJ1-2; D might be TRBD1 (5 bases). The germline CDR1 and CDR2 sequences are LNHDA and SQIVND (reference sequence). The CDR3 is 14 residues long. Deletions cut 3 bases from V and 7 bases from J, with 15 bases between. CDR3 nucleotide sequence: TGTGCCAGTAGTATCGCTAGGGGCAGAGGTGGCTACACCTTC. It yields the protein CASSIARGRGGYTF.

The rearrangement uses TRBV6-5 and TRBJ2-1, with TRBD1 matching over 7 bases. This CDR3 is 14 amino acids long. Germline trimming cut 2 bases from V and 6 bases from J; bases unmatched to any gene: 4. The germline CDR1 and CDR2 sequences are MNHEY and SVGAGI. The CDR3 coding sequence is TGTGCCAGCAGTTACACCTACAGGGGCAATGAGCAGTTCTTC. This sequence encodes CASSYTYRGNEQFF.

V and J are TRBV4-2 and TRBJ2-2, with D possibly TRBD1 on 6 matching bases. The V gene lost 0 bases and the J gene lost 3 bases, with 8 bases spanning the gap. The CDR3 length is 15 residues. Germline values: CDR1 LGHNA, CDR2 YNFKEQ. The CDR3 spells CASSQEGGDTGELFF. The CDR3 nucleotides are TGTGCCAGCAGCCAAGAAGGGGGTGACACCGGGGAGCTGTTTTTT.

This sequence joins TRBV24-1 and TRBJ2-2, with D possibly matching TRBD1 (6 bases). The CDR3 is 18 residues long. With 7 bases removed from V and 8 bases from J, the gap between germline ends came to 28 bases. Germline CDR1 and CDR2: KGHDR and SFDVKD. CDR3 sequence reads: CATRDTLGANGASGELFF. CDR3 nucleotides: TGTGCCACCAGAGATACATTGGGGGCCAATGGGGCTTCTGGGGAGCTGTTTTTT.